This T cell receptor (beta chain) was obtained from a study of PD-1 blockade in classical Hodgkin lymphoma. Study-wide context: The patients were dosed with nivolumab 3 mg/kg, infused intravenously every 2 weeks. Study-level findings and limits: By C4D1, CD4+ diversity increased significantly, especially in complete responders. Compared with healthy donors, newly diagnosed patients reportedly showed lower baseline TCR diversity.

With 1 base removed from V and 0 bases from J, the gap between germline ends came to 15 bases. Germline V gene sequence: CDR1 SGHVS, CDR2 FNYEAQ. This CDR3 region has 18 residues. Concerning this clone: Its target is unknown.

Time point here: cycle 4 day 1 (C4D1), after six to seven weeks of nivolumab. There was relapse after autologous stem cell transplantation in every patient, and there was variation in brentuximab vedotin exposure. Each best response was a complete response, a partial response or progressive disease. Here immunoSEQ multiplex PCR was the method, and the copy in TCRdb shows in-frame clones only, minus some. The profile shows 90,000 or so clones, more than 70% of them singletons. The TCR sequence derives from a human donor with classical Hodgkin lymphoma. The rearrangement joins TRBV7-6 to TRBJ1-4; D is ambiguous. The starting material was peripheral blood mononuclear cells (PBMCs), obtained before the fourth cycle of nivolumab. This CDR3 is CASSLGPVLKATNEKLFF. The CDR3 nucleotides are TGTGCCAGCAGCTTAGGACCCGTTTTAAAGGCAACTAATGAAAAACTGTTTTTT.